This T cell receptor (beta chain) was obtained from a study of cytomegalovirus exposure and HLA in healthy donors. This clone has only a few counts. It was with 60 Vbeta and 13 Jbeta primers that the PCR ran. Measured with immunoSEQ multiplex PCR; TCRdb has only the in-frame clones, and not every one. Of under 200,000 clones listed, about 86% are singletons. The germline gives CDR1 SGHDT, CDR2 YYEEEE. The ends lost 4 bases at V and 10 bases at J; junction bases unmatched: 7. The CDR3 is 12 amino acids. The chain recombines TRBV5-6 with TRBJ1-1; 7 bases fit TRBD1. The sequenced material came from PBMCs. The sequence derives from a woman aged 18-29 years in good health and CMV-seronegative. CDR3 in amino acids: CASSERGHGAFF. CDR3 in DNA: TGTGCCAGCAGCGAAAGGGGGCATGGAGCTTTCTTT.